Below, 10 T cell receptor beta chains from the same sample are listed, as sequenced in a study of Tregs in tolerant kidney transplant recipients. Assay used: immunoSEQ multiplex PCR; TCRdb lists only in-frame clones, some missing. Of under 300,000 clones detected, roughly four fifths appear once; the ten largest clones hold around 0.64%. What was sequenced was CD4+ T cells from blood. These TCRs come from a human donor in good health.

V is TRBV7-3 and J is TRBJ2-2; TRBD1 is a possible D gene (7 bases). This CDR3 is 14 amino acids long. V was pared by 5 bases and J by 4 bases, with 11 bases between. Per germline, CDR1 SGHTA and CDR2 FQGTGA. CDR3 sequence (DNA): TGTGCCAGCAGCCCTCAGGGGGGCACCGGGGAGCTGTTTTTT. Translated: CASSPQGGTGELFF.

The chain has TRBV6-5 and TRBJ2-1, with 7 nucleotides matching TRBD1. CDR1 and CDR2 (germline): MNHEY, SVGAGI. J gave up 2 bases and V 0 bases, and 4 bases lay outside the gene matches. CDR3 length: 16 residues. For the CDR3, the DNA is TGTGCCAGCAGTTACTCGGGACAGTCAACCTACAATGAGCAGTTCTTC. This translates into CASSYSGQSTYNEQFF.

In its sample, this clone was seen once. The CDR3 coding sequence is TGTGCCACGCGAGGGGGAGCGGGAGTGGGTGAGCAGTTCTTC. It yields the protein CATRGGAGVGEQFF. V and J are TRBV6-5 and TRBJ2-1; TRBD2 matches 8 bases. The ends lost 10 bases at V and 9 bases at J; junction bases unmatched: 14. This CDR3 comprises 14 residues. CDR1 and CDR2 (germline): MNHEY, SVGAGI.

The chain carries TRBV5-4 and TRBJ1-1; D unclear. The CDR3 extends over 16 amino acids. The germline gives CDR1 SGHNT, CDR2 YYREEE (reference sequence). Deletions cut 0 bases from V and 8 bases from J, with 20 bases between. In nucleotides, the CDR3 is TGTGCCAGCAGCTTGGCGGTACAGCGAAGCCTCAGAGAAGCTTTCTTT. Translating gives CASSLAVQRSLREAFF.

The chain employs TRBV6-5 and TRBJ2-2, with D possibly matching TRBD2 (5 bases). CDR3 size: 13 residues. Germline V gene data show CDR1 as MNHEY and CDR2 as SVGAGI. V shed 0 bases and J shed 7 bases, with 6 bases lying between them. CDR3 loop: CASSYSRDGELFF. CDR3 coding DNA: TGTGCCAGCAGTTACTCGAGGGACGGGGAGCTGTTTTTT.

This clone came up once. This rearrangement joins TRBV7-3 to TRBJ2-7, with D perhaps TRBD2 (6 bases). This CDR3 region has 14 residues. Germline loops: CDR1 SGHTA, CDR2 FQGTGA. Trimming left V 4 bases short and J 1 base short, with 11 bases between. The CDR3 region has the DNA TGTGCCAGCAGCTCGAGTCGGGGGTCCTACGAGCAGTACTTC. Translated, it gives CASSSSRGSYEQYF.

The chain recombines TRBV19 with TRBJ1-1; no clear D gene. Looked up from germline, CDR1 is LNHDA and CDR2 is SQIVND (reference sequence). The CDR3 sequence is 14 residues long. Trimming took 1 base from V and 1 from J, leaving 7 bases between them. The DNA for the CDR3 is TGTGCCAGTAGTATAGGACACCAGAACACTGAAGCTTTCTTT. Translation gives CASSIGHQNTEAFF.

The V gene is TRBV10-3, the J gene TRBJ1-2, with no clear D. V was cut by 6 bases and J by 0 bases, with 8 bases left in between. Germline V gene data show CDR1 as ENHRY and CDR2 as SYGVKD. The CDR3 runs to 13 residues. The CDR3 nucleotides read TGTGCCATCAGGGACCCTCCTAACTATGGCTACACCTTC. This sequence encodes CAIRDPPNYGYTF.

The chain combines TRBV7-2 with TRBJ1-5; D is uncertain. Germline assignment: CDR1 SGHTA and CDR2 FQGNSA. The V end was cut by 2 bases, the J end by 0 bases, with 11 bases between. CDR3 size: 16 residues. DNA for the CDR3: TGTGCCAGCAGCTTAAACCGGGGATATAGCAATCAGCCCCAGCATTTT. Translated: CASSLNRGYSNQPQHF.

The chain is built from TRBV29-1 and TRBJ1-2; D may be TRBD1 (5 bases). Trimming removed 6 bases from V and 6 bases from J, with 17 bases in between. CDR1 and CDR2 from the germline V gene are SQVTM and ANQGSEA. This CDR3 region has 13 residues. The CDR3 nucleotides are TGCAGCGTAGATCGTGGGGGGAAGAATGGCTACACCTTC. Amino acids: CSVDRGGKNGYTF.